This passage covers 17 T cell receptor beta chains from one sample sequenced in a study of OX40 agonist ivuxolimab in advanced cancers. Produced via immunoSEQ multiplex PCR; TCRdb's table is partial and in-frame only. The sample lists about 54,000 clones, around 88% occurring once. The material sequenced was CD4+ or CD8+ T cells sorted from blood, taken in a trial of the OX40 agonist ivuxolimab. The receptors were sampled from an adult with an advanced solid tumor such as melanoma, head and neck, liver or kidney cancer.

The V gene is TRBV28, the J gene TRBJ1-4, with D possibly matching TRBD1 (5 bases). The CDR3 spans 14 residues. Trimming removed 8 bases at V and 0 bases at J, with 10 bases between. Germline V gene data show CDR1 as MDHEN and CDR2 as SYDVKM. The CDR3 DNA follows: TGTGCCAGCCGGGGGGGGGCAACTAATGAAAAACTGTTTTTT. This sequence encodes CASRGGATNEKLFF.

V and J are TRBV29-1 and TRBJ1-2; D gene unclear. V dropped 4 bases and J dropped 8 bases, with 8 bases sitting between them. The germline V gene has CDR1 SQVTM and CDR2 ANQGSEA. The CDR3 spans 10 residues. The chain's CDR3 is CSVAQGGYTF. CDR3 in DNA: TGCAGCGTTGCACAAGGAGGCTACACCTTC.

The V and J genes are TRBV27 and TRBJ2-1; TRBD2 is a possible D gene (5 bases). V was cut by 6 bases and J by 2 bases, with 11 bases left in between. The CDR3 sequence is 14 residues long. Germline V gives CDR1 MNHEY, CDR2 SMNVEV (reference sequence). The CDR3 region is CASSTGITYNEQFF. The DNA for the CDR3 is TGTGCCAGCAGCACGGGGATCACCTACAATGAGCAGTTCTTC.

The chain joins TRBV11-2 to TRBJ1-1, with D hard to call. Per the germline V gene, CDR1 is SGHAT and CDR2 is FQNNGV. The CDR3 spans 14 residues. Trimming removed 6 bases from V and 3 bases from J, with 14 bases in between. The CDR3 protein is CASRVSVSYTEAFF. The CDR3 DNA is TGTGCCAGCAGGGTCTCGGTATCCTACACTGAAGCTTTCTTT.

CDR3 in amino acids: CASSLEGRTEKLFF. In nucleotides, the CDR3 is TGCGCCAGCAGCTTGGAAGGCAGGACGGAAAAACTGTTTTTT. The rearrangement links TRBV5-1 to TRBJ1-4; no firm D call. V lost 0 bases and J lost 8, with 11 bases in between. The CDR3 extends over 14 amino acids. Germline loops: CDR1 SGHRS, CDR2 YFSETQ. Filled out from reference TRBV5-1 and TRBJ1-4, the complete variable domain reads KAGVTQTPRYLIKTRGQQVTLSCSPISGHRSVSWYQQTPGQGLQFLFEYFSETQRNKGNFPGRFSGRQFSNSRSEMNVSTLELGDSALYLCASSLEGRTEKLFFGSGTQLSVL.

The chain employs TRBV6-1 and TRBJ1-2; D call uncertain. CDR3 size: 15 residues. Trimming stripped 1 base from V and 8 bases from J, with 17 bases between. The germline V gene encodes CDR1 MNHNS and CDR2 SASEGT. The CDR3 bases are TGTGCCAGCAGTGAAGTTGGGAAGGGATTAGGCGGCTACACCTTC. Translation gives CASSEVGKGLGGYTF.

The V and J genes are TRBV7-6 and TRBJ2-7; possibly TRBD2 for D (7 bases). The CDR3 contains 14 residues. Germline V lookup: CDR1 SGHVS, CDR2 FNYEAQ. The V end was cut by 5 bases, the J end by 0 bases, with 11 bases between. CDR3 nucleotide sequence: TGTGCCAGCAGCCGAGGGGGGGTCTCCTACGAGCAGTACTTC. The encoded protein is CASSRGGVSYEQYF.

This chain links TRBV7-8 with TRBJ2-3; D remains ambiguous. The CDR3 is 16 residues long. The V and J ends lost 0 bases and 0 bases respectively, with 10 bases between them. Per the germline V gene, CDR1 is SGHVS and CDR2 is FQNEAQ. CDR3 amino acids: CASSLAMGSSTDTQYF. CDR3 coding DNA: TGTGCCAGCAGCTTAGCGATGGGTAGTAGCACAGATACGCAGTATTTT. The entire variable domain, with the rest obtained from reference TRBV7-8 and TRBJ2-3, is as follows: GAGVSQSPRYKVAKRGQDVALRCDPISGHVSLFWYQQALGQGPEFLTYFQNEAQLDKSGLPSDRFFAERPEGSVSTLKIQRTQQEDSAVYLCASSLAMGSSTDTQYFGPGTRLTVL.

This sequence joins TRBV7-3 and TRBJ1-1; maybe TRBD1 (6 bases). With 5 bases removed from V and 1 base from J, the gap between germline ends came to 11 bases. The CDR3 extends over 14 amino acids. The germline V gene encodes CDR1 SGHTA and CDR2 FQGTGA. The DNA of the CDR3 is TGTGCCAGCAGCCCAGGGACACAGAACACTGAAGCTTTCTTT. This codes for CASSPGTQNTEAFF.

CDR3 in DNA: TGTGCCAGCAGCGTAGGAACAGCAGAGACCCAGTACTTC. It codes for CASSVGTAETQYF. This chain uses TRBV9 with TRBJ2-5; no firm D call. V was pared by 0 bases and J by 4 bases, with 7 bases between. Germline CDR1 and CDR2: SGDLS and YYNGEE. This CDR3 comprises 13 residues.

V usage is TRBV21-1 and J usage is TRBJ2-7; the table calls TRBD2, which could not be checked here. TRBV21-1 is reported as a pseudogene. This CDR3 has 16 amino acids. As DNA, the CDR3 is TGTGCCAGCAGCAAAGAACCGGGGGTGGGGTCCCACGAGCAGTACTTC. Its protein product is CASSKEPGVGSHEQYF.

This clone came up once. The V gene is TRBV30, the J gene TRBJ2-3; 9 bases fit TRBD1. The CDR3 spans 16 residues. V gave up 1 base and J gave up 4 bases; unmatched junction bases: 9. Germline CDR1 and CDR2: GTSNPN and SVGIG (reference sequence). The CDR3 loop reads CAWSEGDRVVADTQYF. The CDR3, as DNA: TGTGCCTGGAGTGAGGGGGACAGGGTAGTCGCAGATACGCAGTATTTT.

V usage is TRBV14 and J usage is TRBJ2-3, with 7 nucleotides matching TRBD2. Germline-derived CDR1 and CDR2 are SGHDN and FVKESK. This CDR3 comprises 16 residues. Trimming at V came to 4 bases and at J to 6 bases, leaving 13 bases not matched to a gene. Here the CDR3 reads CASSRYANGRHDTQYF. The CDR3 nucleotides are TGTGCCAGCAGCCGATATGCAAACGGGAGGCACGATACGCAGTATTTT.

The chain links TRBV6-5 to TRBJ1-2; D uncertain. Trimming removed 6 bases from V and 3 bases from J, with 8 bases in between. The germline gives CDR1 MNHEY, CDR2 SVGAGI. The CDR3 is 12 amino acids. CDR3: CASSLGDYGYTF. The DNA for the CDR3 is TGTGCCAGCAGCCTGGGAGACTATGGCTACACCTTC.

This sequence joins TRBV5-1 and TRBJ2-7, with 11 bases that match TRBD2. Germline V gives CDR1 SGHRS, CDR2 YFSETQ. The CDR3 covers 17 residues. The J segment lost 3 bases and the V segment lost 0 bases, leaving 8 bases of the junction unmatched. In nucleotides, the CDR3 is TGCGCCAGCAGCTTGGCCAGTGCACTAGCGGGAGACTACGAGCAGTACTTC. It is translated as CASSLASALAGDYEQYF. The entire variable domain, with the rest obtained from reference TRBV5-1 and TRBJ2-7, is as follows: KAGVTQTPRYLIKTRGQQVTLSCSPISGHRSVSWYQQTPGQGLQFLFEYFSETQRNKGNFPGRFSGRQFSNSRSEMNVSTLELGDSALYLCASSLASALAGDYEQYFGPGTRLTVT.

This clone has a single count. The J gene is TRBJ1-5, the V gene TRBV7-2; D gene uncertain. CDR3 length: 13 residues. V lost 5 bases, J lost 5 bases, and 10 bases lay in between. Germline assignment: CDR1 SGHTA and CDR2 FQGNSA. CDR3 residues: CASSPDHDQPQHF. The CDR3 coding sequence is TGTGCCAGCAGCCCAGACCACGATCAGCCCCAGCATTTT.

The chain combines TRBV11-2 with TRBJ1-1; maybe TRBD1 (6 bases). Deletions cut 5 bases from V and 5 bases from J, with 15 bases between. Germline CDR1 is SGHAT and CDR2 is FQNNGV. The CDR3 extends over 14 amino acids. In nucleotides, the CDR3 is TGTGCCAGCAGCACCGGACAGACGGGGACTGAAGCTTTCTTT. Protein sequence: CASSTGQTGTEAFF.